The subject of this entry is one T cell receptor beta chain. Its target is not known. The repertoire was sequenced with immunoSEQ multiplex PCR; TCRdb's copy has only in-frame clones and lacks some. There are about 85,000 clones in the sample; approximately 83% occur only once, and just over 2% lies in the top ten. The data derive from a study of radiotherapy plus CTLA-4 blockade in lung cancer. General study results and limits: Radiotherapy plus ipilimumab was followed by expansion in blood of tumor-derived TCR clones.

Trimming took 5 bases from V and 9 from J; bases not matched to a gene: 6. Germline assignment: CDR1 SGHVS and CDR2 FNYEAQ. The CDR3 runs 13 residues. The chain recombines TRBV7-6 with TRBJ2-1, with 8 bases lining up with TRBD2. The source material was peripheral blood, sampled from a patient treated with radiotherapy plus ipilimumab. The clonotype originates from a human donor with non-small cell lung cancer who had a partial response to radiotherapy plus ipilimumab. The CDR3, as DNA: TGTGCCAGCAGCCGGGGACTAGGGGGTGAGCAGTTCTTC. Translating gives CASSRGLGGEQFF.